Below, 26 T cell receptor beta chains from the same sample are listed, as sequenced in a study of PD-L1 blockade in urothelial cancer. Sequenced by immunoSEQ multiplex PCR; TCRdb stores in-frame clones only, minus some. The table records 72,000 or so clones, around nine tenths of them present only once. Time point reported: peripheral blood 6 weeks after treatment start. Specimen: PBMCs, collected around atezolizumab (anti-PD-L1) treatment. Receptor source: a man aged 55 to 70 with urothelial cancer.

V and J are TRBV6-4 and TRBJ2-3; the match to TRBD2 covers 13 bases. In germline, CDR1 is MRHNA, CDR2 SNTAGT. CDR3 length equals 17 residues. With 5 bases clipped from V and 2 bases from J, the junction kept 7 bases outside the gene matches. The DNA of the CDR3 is TGTGCCAGCAGTACGGGACTAGCGGGAAGCTCCACAGATACGCAGTATTTT. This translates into CASSTGLAGSSTDTQYF.

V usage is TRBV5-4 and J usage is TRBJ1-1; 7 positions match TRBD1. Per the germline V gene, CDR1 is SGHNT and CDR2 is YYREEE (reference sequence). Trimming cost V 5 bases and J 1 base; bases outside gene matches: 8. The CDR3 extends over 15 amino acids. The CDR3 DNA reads TGTGCCAGCAGAGCTTCACAGGGGACGAACACTGAAGCTTTCTTT. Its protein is CASRASQGTNTEAFF.

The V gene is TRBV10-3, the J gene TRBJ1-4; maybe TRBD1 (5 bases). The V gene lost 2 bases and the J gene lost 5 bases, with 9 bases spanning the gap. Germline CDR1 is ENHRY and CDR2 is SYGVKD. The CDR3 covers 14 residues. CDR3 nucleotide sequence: TGTGCCATCAGTGAGAATCAGGGAAATGAAAAACTGTTTTTT. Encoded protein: CAISENQGNEKLFF.

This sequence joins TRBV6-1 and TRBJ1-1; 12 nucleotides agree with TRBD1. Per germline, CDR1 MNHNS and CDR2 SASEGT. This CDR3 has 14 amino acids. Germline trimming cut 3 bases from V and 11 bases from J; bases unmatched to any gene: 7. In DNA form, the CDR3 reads TGTGCCAGCAGTGACAGGGGGACAGGGGGCGCGGCTTTCTTT. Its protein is CASSDRGTGGAAFF.

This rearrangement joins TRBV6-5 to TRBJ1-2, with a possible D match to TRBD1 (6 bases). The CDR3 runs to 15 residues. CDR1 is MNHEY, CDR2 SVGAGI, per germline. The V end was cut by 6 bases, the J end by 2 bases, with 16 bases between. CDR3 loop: CASSPGTNLNYGYTF. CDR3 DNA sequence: TGTGCCAGCAGCCCCGGGACAAACTTAAACTATGGCTACACCTTC.

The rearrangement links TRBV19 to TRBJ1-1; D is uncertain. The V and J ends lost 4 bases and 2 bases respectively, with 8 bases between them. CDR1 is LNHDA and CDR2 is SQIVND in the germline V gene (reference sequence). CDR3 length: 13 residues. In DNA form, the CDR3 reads TGTGCCAGTAGTACGCAGGTTAACACTGAAGCTTTCTTT. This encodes CASSTQVNTEAFF.

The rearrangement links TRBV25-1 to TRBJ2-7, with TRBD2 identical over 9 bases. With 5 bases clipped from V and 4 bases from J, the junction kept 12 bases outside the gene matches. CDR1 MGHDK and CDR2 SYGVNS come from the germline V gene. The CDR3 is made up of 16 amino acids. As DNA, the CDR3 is TGTGCCAGCAGTAACCCGGGACTAGCTTTCGGGTACGAGCAGTACTTC. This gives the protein CASSNPGLAFGYEQYF.

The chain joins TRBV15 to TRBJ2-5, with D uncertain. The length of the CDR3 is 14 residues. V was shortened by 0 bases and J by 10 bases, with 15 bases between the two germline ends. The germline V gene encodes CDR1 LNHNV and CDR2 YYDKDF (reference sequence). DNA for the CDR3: TGTGCCACCAGCAGAGATCGGTCAATGCGCGTCCAGTACTTC. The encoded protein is CATSRDRSMRVQYF. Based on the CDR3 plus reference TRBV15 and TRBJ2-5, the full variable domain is DAMVIQNPRYQVTQFGKPVTLSCSQTLNHNVMYWYQQKSSQAPKLLFHYYDKDFNNEADTPDNFQSRRPNTSFCFLDIRSPGLGDTAMYLCATSRDRSMRVQYFGPGTRLLVL.

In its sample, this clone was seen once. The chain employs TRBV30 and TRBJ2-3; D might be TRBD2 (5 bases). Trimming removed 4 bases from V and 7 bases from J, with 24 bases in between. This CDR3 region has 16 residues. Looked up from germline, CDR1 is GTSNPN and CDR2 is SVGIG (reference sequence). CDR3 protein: CAWNRGEGGPTYTQYF. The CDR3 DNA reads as TGTGCCTGGAACCGGGGAGAGGGTGGCCCAACATATACGCAGTATTTT.

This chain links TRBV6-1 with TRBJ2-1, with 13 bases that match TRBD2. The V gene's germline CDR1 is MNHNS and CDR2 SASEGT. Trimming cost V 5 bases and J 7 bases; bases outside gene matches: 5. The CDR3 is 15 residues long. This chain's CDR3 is CASSSGTSGINEQFF. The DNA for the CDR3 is TGTGCCAGCAGTTCCGGGACTAGCGGGATAAATGAGCAGTTCTTC.

DNA for the CDR3: TGTGCCAGCAGCGCTTTGTTGGGGGGGAGCAATGAGCAGTTCTTC. Its translation: CASSALLGGSNEQFF. The chain employs TRBV9 and TRBJ2-1, with 7 bases identical to TRBD2. This CDR3 comprises 15 residues. The V and J ends lost 3 bases and 6 bases, in that order; junction bases with no gene match: 9. Germline values: CDR1 SGDLS, CDR2 YYNGEE.

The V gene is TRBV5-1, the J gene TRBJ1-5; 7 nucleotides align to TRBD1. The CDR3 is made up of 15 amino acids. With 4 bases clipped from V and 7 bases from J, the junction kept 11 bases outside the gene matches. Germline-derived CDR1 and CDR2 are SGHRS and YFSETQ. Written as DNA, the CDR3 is TGCGCCAGCAGCCCCGAGGGGGCTGGGGGGCAGCCCCAGCATTTT. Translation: CASSPEGAGGQPQHF.

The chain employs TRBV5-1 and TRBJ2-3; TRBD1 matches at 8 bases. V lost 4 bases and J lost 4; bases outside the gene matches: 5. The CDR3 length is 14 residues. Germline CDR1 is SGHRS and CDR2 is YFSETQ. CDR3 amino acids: CASSTDREADTQYF. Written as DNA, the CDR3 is TGCGCCAGCAGCACGGACAGGGAGGCAGATACGCAGTATTTT. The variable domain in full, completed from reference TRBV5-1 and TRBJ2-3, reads KAGVTQTPRYLIKTRGQQVTLSCSPISGHRSVSWYQQTPGQGLQFLFEYFSETQRNKGNFPGRFSGRQFSNSRSEMNVSTLELGDSALYLCASSTDREADTQYFGPGTRLTVL.

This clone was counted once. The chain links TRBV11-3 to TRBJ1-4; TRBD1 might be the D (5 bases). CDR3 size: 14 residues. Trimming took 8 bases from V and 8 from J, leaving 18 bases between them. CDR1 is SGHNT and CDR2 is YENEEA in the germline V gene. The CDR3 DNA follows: TGTGCCAGCGGAGGGGATAGTACTCCCGAAAAACTGTTTTTT. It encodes CASGGDSTPEKLFF.

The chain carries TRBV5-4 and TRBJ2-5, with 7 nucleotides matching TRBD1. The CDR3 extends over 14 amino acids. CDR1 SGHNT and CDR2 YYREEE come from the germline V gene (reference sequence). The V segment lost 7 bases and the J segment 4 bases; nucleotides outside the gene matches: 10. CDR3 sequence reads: CASRLTGDGETQYF. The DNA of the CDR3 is TGTGCCAGCCGCCTCACAGGGGACGGAGAGACCCAGTACTTC.

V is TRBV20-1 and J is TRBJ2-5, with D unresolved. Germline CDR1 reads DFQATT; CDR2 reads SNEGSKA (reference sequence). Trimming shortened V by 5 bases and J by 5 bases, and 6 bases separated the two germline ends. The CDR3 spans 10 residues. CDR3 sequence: CSASGETQYF. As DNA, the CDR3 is TGCAGTGCTTCCGGGGAGACCCAGTACTTC.

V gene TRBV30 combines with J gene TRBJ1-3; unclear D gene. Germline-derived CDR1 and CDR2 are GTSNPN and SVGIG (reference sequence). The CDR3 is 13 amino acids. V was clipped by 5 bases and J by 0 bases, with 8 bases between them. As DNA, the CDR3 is TGTGCCTGGGAGTTAAACTCTGGAAACACCATATATTTT. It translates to CAWELNSGNTIYF.

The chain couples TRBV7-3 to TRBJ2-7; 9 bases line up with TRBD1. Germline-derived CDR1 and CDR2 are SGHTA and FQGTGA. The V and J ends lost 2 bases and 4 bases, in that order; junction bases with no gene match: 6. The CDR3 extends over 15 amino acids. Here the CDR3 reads CASSLQGQGGYEQYF. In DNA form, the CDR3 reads TGTGCCAGCAGCTTACAGGGACAGGGCGGGTACGAGCAGTACTTC.

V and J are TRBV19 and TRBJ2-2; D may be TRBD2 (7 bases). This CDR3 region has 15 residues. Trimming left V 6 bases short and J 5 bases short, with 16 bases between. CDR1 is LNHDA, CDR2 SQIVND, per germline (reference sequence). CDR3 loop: CASRRGGAGTGELFF. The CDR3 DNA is TGTGCCAGTAGGAGGGGGGGCGCAGGTACCGGGGAGCTGTTTTTT. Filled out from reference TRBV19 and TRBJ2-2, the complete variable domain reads DGGITQSPKYLFRKEGQNVTLSCEQNLNHDAMYWYRQDPGQGLRLIYYSQIVNDFQKGDIAEGYSVSREKKESFPLTVTSAQKNPTAFYLCASRRGGAGTGELFFGEGSRLTVL.

DNA of the CDR3: TGCAGCGTTGCTAAAGAGATTGGTCAGCCCCAGCATTTT. Its translation is CSVAKEIGQPQHF. V is TRBV29-1 and J is TRBJ1-5, with no clear D. Germline-derived CDR1 and CDR2 are SQVTM and ANQGSEA. This CDR3 comprises 13 residues. Trimming removed 4 bases at V and 6 bases at J, with 13 bases between.

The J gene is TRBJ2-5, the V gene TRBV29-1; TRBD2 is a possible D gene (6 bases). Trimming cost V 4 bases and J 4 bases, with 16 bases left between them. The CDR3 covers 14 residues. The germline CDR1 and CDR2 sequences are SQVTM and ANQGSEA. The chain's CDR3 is CSVGRGTGRETQYF. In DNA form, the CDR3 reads TGCAGCGTTGGCCGGGGGACGGGGCGAGAGACCCAGTACTTC.

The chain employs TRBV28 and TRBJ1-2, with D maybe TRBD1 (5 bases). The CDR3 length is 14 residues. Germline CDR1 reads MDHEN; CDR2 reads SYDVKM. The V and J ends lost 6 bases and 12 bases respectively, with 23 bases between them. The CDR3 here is CASSAMGQGPLNTF. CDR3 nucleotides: TGTGCCAGCAGCGCGATGGGGCAGGGCCCCCTTAACACCTTC.

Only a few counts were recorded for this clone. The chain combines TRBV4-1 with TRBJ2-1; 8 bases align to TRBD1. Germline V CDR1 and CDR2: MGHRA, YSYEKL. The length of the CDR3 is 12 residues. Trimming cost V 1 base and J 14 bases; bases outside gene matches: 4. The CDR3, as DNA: TGCGCCAGCAGCCAAGTTGCGGGACAGGAGTTCTTC. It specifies CASSQVAGQEFF.

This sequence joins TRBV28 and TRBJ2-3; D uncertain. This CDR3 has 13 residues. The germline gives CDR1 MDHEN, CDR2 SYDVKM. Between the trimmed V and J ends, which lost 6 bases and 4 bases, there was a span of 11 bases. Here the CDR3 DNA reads TGTGCCAGCAGCCCCCCTTCCCCAGATACGCAGTATTTT. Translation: CASSPPSPDTQYF.

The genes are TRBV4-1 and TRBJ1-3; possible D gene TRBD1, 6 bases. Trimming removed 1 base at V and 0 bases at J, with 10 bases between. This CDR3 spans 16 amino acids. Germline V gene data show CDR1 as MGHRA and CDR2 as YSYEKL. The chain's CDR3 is CASSQGGHFSGNTIYF. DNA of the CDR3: TGCGCCAGCAGCCAAGGGGGACACTTCTCTGGAAACACCATATATTTT.

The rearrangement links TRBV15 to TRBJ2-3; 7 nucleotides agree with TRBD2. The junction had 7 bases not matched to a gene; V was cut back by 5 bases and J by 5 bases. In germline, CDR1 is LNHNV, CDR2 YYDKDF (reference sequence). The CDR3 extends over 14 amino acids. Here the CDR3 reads CATSVRAGLDTQYF. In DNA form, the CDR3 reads TGTGCCACCAGCGTTAGAGCGGGACTAGATACGCAGTATTTT.